These 27 T cell receptor beta chains were all obtained from the same sample, sequenced in a study of cytomegalovirus exposure and HLA in healthy donors. The PCR ran on 60 Vbeta and 13 Jbeta primers. TCRdb's copy holds only in-frame clones and misses some; the assay was immunoSEQ multiplex PCR. There are some 140,000 clones in the sample; more than 70% occur only once, and around 2% lies in the top ten. Sequenced: PBMCs. The receptor set was obtained from a man aged 30-40 years in good health and CMV-seronegative.

The V call is TRBV9, the J call TRBJ2-1; perhaps TRBD2 as D (6 bases). This CDR3 spans 15 amino acids. Trimming stripped 1 base from V and 5 bases from J, with 13 bases between. Germline assignment: CDR1 SGDLS and CDR2 YYNGEE. CDR3 coding DNA: TGTGCCAGCAGCGTAACCGGCGGGAAAGACAATGAGCAGTTCTTC. Amino acid sequence: CASSVTGGKDNEQFF.

V gene TRBV5-5 combines with J gene TRBJ1-5; weak D call: TRBD1 (5 bases). This CDR3 is 16 amino acids long. The V end lost 9 bases, the J end lost 5 bases, and 24 bases lay between the germline ends. In germline, CDR1 is SGHKS, CDR2 YYEKEE (reference sequence). The CDR3 is CAIKWGGGTAYQPQHF. In DNA, the CDR3 is TGTGCCATCAAGTGGGGAGGCGGGACGGCATATCAGCCCCAGCATTTT. Variable domain in full (rest from reference TRBV5-5 and TRBJ1-5): DAGVTQSPTHLIKTRGQQVTLRCSPISGHKSVSWYQQVLGQGPQFIFQYYEKEERGRGNFPDRFSARQFPNYSSELNVNALLLGDSALYLCAIKWGGGTAYQPQHFGDGTRLSIL.

This clone was observed a single time. The chain joins TRBV2 to TRBJ2-3, with 9 bases identical to TRBD2. The CDR3 is made up of 13 amino acids. V trimming: 6 bases; J trimming: 4 bases; junction bases outside the gene matches: 2. The germline V gene encodes CDR1 SNHLY and CDR2 FYNNEI. In DNA, the CDR3 is TGTGCCAGCAGAGGGACTAGCCCAGATACGCAGTATTTT. Protein product: CASRGTSPDTQYF.

The chain couples TRBV10-1 to TRBJ2-4, with 7 bases matching TRBD1. V gave up 3 bases and J gave up 0 bases; unmatched junction bases: 11. The CDR3 runs 18 residues. Germline V gives CDR1 WNHNN, CDR2 SYGVQD (reference sequence). CDR3 region: CASSESRGQGEAKNIQYF. The CDR3 DNA reads TGCGCCAGCAGTGAAAGTAGGGGGCAGGGGGAAGCCAAAAACATTCAGTACTTC.

The chain employs TRBV15 and TRBJ2-7; tentative D call: TRBD1 (5 bases). The length of the CDR3 is 14 residues. Germline V gene sequence: CDR1 LNHNV, CDR2 YYDKDF (reference sequence). The V gene lost 0 bases and the J gene lost 3 bases, with 9 bases spanning the gap. As DNA, the CDR3 is TGTGCCACCAGCAGAGATGGGGCACTCTACGAGCAGTACTTC. As protein: CATSRDGALYEQYF. Supplemented by reference TRBV15 and TRBJ2-7, the full variable domain reads DAMVIQNPRYQVTQFGKPVTLSCSQTLNHNVMYWYQQKSSQAPKLLFHYYDKDFNNEADTPDNFQSRRPNTSFCFLDIRSPGLGDTAMYLCATSRDGALYEQYFGPGTRLTVT.

In its sample, this clone was seen once. The chain links TRBV6-4 to TRBJ2-3; no firm D call. V was pared by 2 bases and J by 2 bases, with 11 bases between. Germline V lookup: CDR1 MRHNA, CDR2 SNTAGT. The CDR3 is 15 amino acids. This CDR3 is CASSDGSGSTDTQYF. CDR3 bases: TGTGCCAGCAGTGACGGCTCGGGTTCCACAGATACGCAGTATTTT.

This chain links TRBV19 with TRBJ2-1; 9 bases are shared with TRBD2. Germline assignment: CDR1 LNHDA and CDR2 SQIVND (reference sequence). With V trimmed by 7 bases and J by 8 bases, 12 bases remained unmatched. This CDR3 is built from 15 residues. The CDR3 DNA follows: TGTGCCAGTACGATATTTTTAGCGGGAGTGGATGAGCAGTTCTTC. This codes for CASTIFLAGVDEQFF. The full variable domain, its missing parts supplied by reference TRBV19 and TRBJ2-1, is DGGITQSPKYLFRKEGQNVTLSCEQNLNHDAMYWYRQDPGQGLRLIYYSQIVNDFQKGDIAEGYSVSREKKESFPLTVTSAQKNPTAFYLCASTIFLAGVDEQFFGPGTRLTVL.

This chain links TRBV10-1 with TRBJ1-5, with no clear D. The germline gives CDR1 WNHNN, CDR2 SYGVQD (reference sequence). V lost 3 bases to trimming and J lost 10 bases, with 13 bases between them. The CDR3 has 13 residues. The CDR3 DNA is TGCGCCAGCAGTGAAGGCCCGTCAGGACCCCAGCATTTT. Translation gives CASSEGPSGPQHF.

The chain employs TRBV7-8 and TRBJ2-1, with a weak D call TRBD2 (6 bases). The V gene lost 1 base and the J gene lost 0 bases, with 10 bases spanning the gap. CDR3 length equals 16 residues. Germline CDR1 SGHVS, CDR2 FQNEAQ. The DNA of the CDR3 is TGTGCCAGCAGCTTAGGCCCGGGAGTCTCCTACAATGAGCAGTTCTTC. Translated, it gives CASSLGPGVSYNEQFF. Complete variable domain (other parts from reference TRBV7-8 and TRBJ2-1): GAGVSQSPRYKVAKRGQDVALRCDPISGHVSLFWYQQALGQGPEFLTYFQNEAQLDKSGLPSDRFFAERPEGSVSTLKIQRTQQEDSAVYLCASSLGPGVSYNEQFFGPGTRLTVL.

The chain uses TRBV9 and TRBJ2-1; 11 bases agree with TRBD2. The CDR3 totals 16 residues. With 4 bases clipped from V and 8 bases from J, the junction kept 11 bases outside the gene matches. Germline V gene lookup returns CDR1 SGDLS and CDR2 YYNGEE. CDR3 in DNA: TGTGCCAGCAGCCTTACCCATAGCGGGAGGGTTCATGAGCAGTTCTTC. It specifies CASSLTHSGRVHEQFF.

The CDR3, as DNA: TGTGCCATCAGTGACCCAACAGCCACAGATACGCAGTATTTT. Residues: CAISDPTATDTQYF. This chain links TRBV10-3 with TRBJ2-3; unclear D gene. The CDR3 contains 14 residues. In germline, CDR1 is ENHRY, CDR2 SYGVKD. Trimming pared 3 bases from V and 2 bases from J, leaving 9 bases between.

The rearrangement uses TRBV28 and TRBJ2-2, with 8 nucleotides matching TRBD2. The V segment lost 3 bases and the J segment 5 bases; nucleotides outside the gene matches: 8. This CDR3 region has 16 residues. Germline V gives CDR1 MDHEN, CDR2 SYDVKM. DNA of the CDR3: TGTGCCAGCAGTTTTTGGCGGGGGGCCGGGACCGGGGAGCTGTTTTTT. This translates into CASSFWRGAGTGELFF.

The chain joins TRBV7-3 to TRBJ1-4; D possibly corresponds to TRBD1 (6 bases). V dropped 4 bases and J dropped 6 bases, with 18 bases sitting between them. The CDR3 extends over 16 amino acids. CDR1 is SGHTA and CDR2 is FQGTGA in the germline V gene. As DNA, the CDR3 is TGTGCCAGCAGCTGTACAGGGCCCGGGGAGTATGAAAAACTGTTTTTT. Translation: CASSCTGPGEYEKLFF. The complete variable domain, with remaining parts taken from reference TRBV7-3 and TRBJ1-4, reads GAGVSQTPSNKVTEKGKYVELRCDPISGHTALYWYRQSLGQGPEFLIYFQGTGAADDSGLPNDRFFAVRPEGSVSTLKIQRTERGDSAVYLCASSCTGPGEYEKLFFGSGTQLSVL.

The chain employs TRBV5-1 and TRBJ2-7; D may be TRBD1 (6 bases). Germline values: CDR1 SGHRS, CDR2 YFSETQ. There are 16 residues in the CDR3. Trimming shortened V by 0 bases and J by 6 bases, and 19 bases separated the two germline ends. The CDR3 nucleotides read TGCGCCAGCAGCTTGGCCTGGGGACACCGGCCGGTCGAGCAGTACTTC. It codes for CASSLAWGHRPVEQYF.

The chain has TRBV11-2 and TRBJ2-2; TRBD1 might be the D (7 bases). The germline V gene encodes CDR1 SGHAT and CDR2 FQNNGV. Deletions cut 5 bases from V and 8 bases from J, with 21 bases between. There are 16 residues in the CDR3. DNA of the CDR3: TGTGCCAGCAGCCAGCAAACGCAGGGGGGACTTGGGGAGCTGTTTTTT. Translating gives CASSQQTQGGLGELFF.

The genes are TRBV5-4 and TRBJ2-7; 12 bases match TRBD1. The germline CDR1 and CDR2 sequences are SGHNT and YYREEE (reference sequence). The CDR3 covers 14 residues. The trim removed 4 bases at V and 2 bases at J, leaving 1 base unmatched. CDR3 loop: CASSRDRGPYEQYF. CDR3 nucleotide sequence: TGTGCCAGCAGCCGGGACAGGGGGCCCTACGAGCAGTACTTC.

This clone has only a few counts. The gene calls are TRBV7-9 and TRBJ1-4, with D hard to call. The CDR3 sequence is 14 residues long. The V gene lost 5 bases and the J gene lost 5 bases, with 12 bases spanning the gap. In germline, CDR1 is SEHNR, CDR2 FQNEAQ (reference sequence). CDR3 DNA sequence: TGTGCCAGCAGCCTCGGGTCCCAAAATGAAAAACTGTTTTTT. Amino acid sequence: CASSLGSQNEKLFF.

This rearrangement joins TRBV5-1 to TRBJ2-7; 7 bases match TRBD1. The CDR3 covers 14 residues. Germline CDR1 is SGHRS and CDR2 is YFSETQ. The junction had 6 bases not matched to a gene; V was cut back by 0 bases and J by 6 bases. CDR3 amino acids: CASSLGSKGAEQYF. For the CDR3, the DNA is TGCGCCAGCAGCTTGGGGTCAAAGGGGGCCGAGCAGTACTTC.

This clone turned up a few times. This chain links TRBV6-1 with TRBJ2-7, with a weak D call TRBD1 (6 bases). Trimming stripped 4 bases from V and 0 bases from J, with 13 bases between. The CDR3 has 15 amino acids. The V gene's germline CDR1 is MNHNS and CDR2 SASEGT. CDR3 DNA sequence: TGTGCCAGCAGTGCGAGACAGGACCCCTCCTACGAGCAGTACTTC. This encodes CASSARQDPSYEQYF.

The rearrangement uses TRBV7-8 and TRBJ1-1; D is uncertain. The CDR3 covers 12 residues. Trimming removed 5 bases from V and 6 bases from J, with 10 bases in between. CDR1 is SGHVS, CDR2 FQNEAQ, per germline. CDR3 nucleotides: TGTGCCAGCAGCCCCTCTCGGGCTGAAGCTTTCTTT. Translated, it gives CASSPSRAEAFF.

This sequence joins TRBV18 and TRBJ2-7; TRBD2 might be the D (6 bases). V was trimmed by 4 bases and J by 0 bases, leaving 13 bases between them. This CDR3 has 15 amino acids. The germline V gene has CDR1 KGHSH and CDR2 LQKENI. The CDR3 DNA sequence: TGTGCCAGCTCACGGACCGGGACTCACTCCTACGAGCAGTACTTC. It codes for CASSRTGTHSYEQYF.

The sample holds one count of this clone. The chain recombines TRBV6-4 with TRBJ2-3, with a possible D match to TRBD1 (7 bases). Between the trimmed V and J ends, which lost 3 bases and 2 bases, there was a span of 12 bases. The V gene's germline CDR1 is MRHNA and CDR2 SNTAGT. This CDR3 contains 15 residues. The CDR3 loop reads CASSELEGATDTQYF. The CDR3, as DNA: TGTGCCAGCAGTGAGTTGGAGGGGGCCACAGATACGCAGTATTTT.

CDR3 protein: CASSENRGLGNQPQHF. CDR3 nucleotide sequence: TGTGCCAGCAGTGAAAACAGGGGGCTAGGCAATCAGCCCCAGCATTTT. V and J are TRBV6-1 and TRBJ1-5; 9 bases match TRBD1. CDR3 length equals 16 residues. After removal of 2 bases from V and 2 bases from J, the junction contained 4 bases not matched to a gene. Germline CDR1 and CDR2: MNHNS and SASEGT.

The J gene is TRBJ2-5, the V gene TRBV7-9; 8 bases align to TRBD1. The CDR3 runs to 15 residues. The V segment lost 3 bases and the J segment 6 bases; nucleotides outside the gene matches: 9. From germline, CDR1 is SEHNR and CDR2 FQNEAQ (reference sequence). As DNA, the CDR3 is TGTGCCAGCAGCTTCGGACAGGGCATCTTCCAGACCCAGTACTTC. This encodes CASSFGQGIFQTQYF. The full variable domain, in which reference TRBV7-9 and TRBJ2-5 provide the parts outside the CDR3, is DTGVSQNPRHKITKRGQNVTFRCDPISEHNRLYWYRQTLGQGPEFLTYFQNEAQLEKSRLLSDRFSAERPKGSFSTLEIQRTEQGDSAMYLCASSFGQGIFQTQYFGPGTRLLVL.

The chain employs TRBV2 and TRBJ1-5; 7 bases agree with TRBD1. V was clipped by 6 bases and J by 5 bases; unmatched bases: 4. Germline V lookup: CDR1 SNHLY, CDR2 FYNNEI. The CDR3 spans 13 residues. In DNA, the CDR3 is TGTGCCAGCAGCAGGGGGAACGATCAGCCCCAGCATTTT. Translated, it gives CASSRGNDQPQHF.

This sequence joins TRBV4-2 and TRBJ2-1; TRBD1 aligns across 8 bases. The CDR3 is made up of 16 amino acids. Unmatched junction bases numbered 1, after V lost 0 bases and J lost 0 bases. Per germline, CDR1 LGHNA and CDR2 YNFKEQ. The CDR3: CASSQEQGVSYNEQFF. The CDR3 DNA reads TGTGCCAGCAGCCAAGAACAGGGGGTCTCCTACAATGAGCAGTTCTTC.

The chain couples TRBV7-8 to TRBJ2-1, with TRBD2 identical over 13 bases. The V gene's germline CDR1 is SGHVS and CDR2 FQNEAQ. The CDR3 is made up of 16 amino acids. Trimming at V came to 3 bases and at J to 4 bases, leaving 3 bases not matched to a gene. The CDR3 here is CASSLGTSGTYNEQFF. CDR3 bases: TGTGCCAGCAGCTTGGGGACTAGCGGGACTTACAATGAGCAGTTCTTC.